This T cell receptor (beta chain) came from a study of cytomegalovirus exposure and HLA in healthy donors. Study as a whole: A preliminary data release comprised roughly 80 million unique TCRs obtained from HLA-typed donors.

General observations from the study: The number of N-insertions in an Asian-associated ancestry cluster was reportedly below the roughly 660-donor mean in a later analysis.

PCR amplification relied on 60 Vbeta primers (plus 13 Jbeta primers). The assay was immunoSEQ multiplex PCR, and TCRdb's table has in-frame clones only and misses some. The repertoire holds approximately 290,000 clones, with roughly 80% as singletons. This clone was seen a single time. Its antigen is currently unknown. The CDR3 totals 15 residues. Looked up from germline, CDR1 is MDHEN and CDR2 is SYDVKM. J gave up 11 bases and V 6 bases, and 17 bases lay outside the gene matches. The sample comprised PBMCs. This sequence joins TRBV28 and TRBJ2-5, with TRBD1 matching 8 bases. This receptor was obtained from a girl aged 2 to 10 in good health and CMV-seronegative. The CDR3: CASSLPPTGDGEQYF. In DNA form, the CDR3 reads TGTGCCAGCAGCCTTCCTCCGACAGGGGACGGAGAGCAGTACTTC.